A single sample is the source of the 30 T cell receptor beta chains below, sequenced in a study of cytomegalovirus exposure and HLA in healthy donors. This PCR relied on a set of 60 Vbeta primers and 13 Jbeta primers. The data were produced by immunoSEQ multiplex PCR, yet TCRdb's version contains in-frame clones alone and is incomplete. The data hold around 160,000 clones, with roughly 79% observed a single time. Sequenced: PBMCs. The receptors originated from a woman aged 40 to 49 in good health and CMV-seronegative.

The J gene is TRBJ2-7, the V gene TRBV6-5; D uncertain. Trimming took 5 bases from V and 5 from J, leaving 13 bases between them. There are 13 residues in the CDR3. CDR1 and CDR2 from the germline V gene are MNHEY and SVGAGI. CDR3 region: CASSPPGSDEQYF. CDR3 DNA sequence: TGTGCCAGCAGTCCGCCGGGTAGTGACGAGCAGTACTTC.

The V and J genes are TRBV30 and TRBJ2-5; 9 bases agree with TRBD1. Germline V gene data show CDR1 as GTSNPN and CDR2 as SVGIG (reference sequence). V lost 2 bases and J lost 4; bases outside the gene matches: 2. CDR3 size: 13 residues. CDR3 nucleotide sequence: TGTGCCTGGAGTAGACAGGGGGGAGAGACCCAGTACTTC. Translated: CAWSRQGGETQYF.

Only a few counts were recorded for this clone. This sequence joins TRBV5-6 and TRBJ1-5, with D possibly matching TRBD1 (5 bases). The CDR3 consists of 15 residues. Germline values: CDR1 SGHDT, CDR2 YYEEEE. Trimming took off 1 base at V and 1 base at J, with 9 bases between the two ends. The CDR3 DNA follows: TGTGCCAGCAGCTTGTGGGCAGGGAGCAATCAGCCCCAGCATTTT. The encoded protein is CASSLWAGSNQPQHF.

The chain recombines TRBV28 with TRBJ1-1, with TRBD1 matching 7 bases. J lost 1 base, V lost 3 bases, and 8 bases had no gene match. Germline V lookup: CDR1 MDHEN, CDR2 SYDVKM. This CDR3 is 16 amino acids long. The CDR3: CASSFTGEAWNTEAFF. As DNA, the CDR3 is TGTGCCAGCAGTTTTACAGGGGAGGCGTGGAACACTGAAGCTTTCTTT.

The V call is TRBV10-3, the J call TRBJ1-1; no clear D gene. V lost 8 bases and J 3 bases, leaving 13 bases between the germline ends. The CDR3 is made up of 13 amino acids. From germline, CDR1 is ENHRY and CDR2 SYGVKD. DNA of the CDR3: TGTGCCATCGGGCTACGTGTGGACACTGAAGCTTTCTTT. This translates into CAIGLRVDTEAFF.

V and J are TRBV7-3 and TRBJ2-3; D might be TRBD1 (5 bases). Trimming took off 3 bases at V and 6 bases at J, with 10 bases between the two ends. This CDR3 is 13 amino acids long. Germline lookup yields CDR1 SGHTA and CDR2 FQGTGA. As DNA, the CDR3 is TGTGCCAGCAGCTTCACTGGGGCGGATACGCAGTATTTT. It is translated as CASSFTGADTQYF.

This chain connects TRBV30 to TRBJ1-3, with D unresolved. This CDR3 is built from 13 residues. CDR1 and CDR2 from the germline V gene are GTSNPN and SVGIG (reference sequence). Trimming pared 5 bases from V and 8 bases from J, leaving 16 bases between. As DNA, the CDR3 is TGTGCCTGGCAAACGTCAGAAGAGGACACCATATATTTT. Encoded protein: CAWQTSEEDTIYF.

This rearrangement joins TRBV19 to TRBJ2-1; 7 bases are a match to TRBD2. The germline CDR1 and CDR2 sequences are LNHDA and SQIVND (reference sequence). This CDR3 has 16 amino acids. With 6 bases clipped from V and 0 bases from J, the junction kept 8 bases outside the gene matches. For the CDR3, the DNA is TGTGCCAGTAGGGCGACTAGCTACGTCTCCTACAATGAGCAGTTCTTC. This codes for CASRATSYVSYNEQFF.

This sequence joins TRBV29-1 and TRBJ2-3, with 7 bases aligning to TRBD2. The CDR3 covers 17 residues. V shed 1 base, J shed 10 bases, and the junction held 20 bases outside the gene matches. From germline, CDR1 is SQVTM and CDR2 ANQGSEA. CDR3 sequence (DNA): TGCAGCGTTGAAGGACCCCAGAAAAGCGGGATTTCCTCGGCGCAGTATTTT. Amino acid sequence: CSVEGPQKSGISSAQYF.

The V call is TRBV18, the J call TRBJ2-1, with 9 bases identical to TRBD2. CDR1 is KGHSH, CDR2 LQKENI, per germline. The CDR3 covers 15 residues. V shed 3 bases, J shed 0 bases, and the junction held 0 bases outside the gene matches. The CDR3 loop is CASSPREGSYNEQFF. The DNA for the CDR3 is TGTGCCAGCTCACCGCGGGAGGGCTCCTACAATGAGCAGTTCTTC. Full variable domain (outside the CDR3, taken from reference TRBV18 and TRBJ2-1): NAGVMQNPRHLVRRRGQEARLRCSPMKGHSHVYWYRQLPEEGLKFMVYLQKENIIDESGMPKERFSAEFPKEGPSILRIQQVVRGDSAAYFCASSPREGSYNEQFFGPGTRLTVL.

The chain joins TRBV5-1 to TRBJ2-5; D not resolved. In germline, CDR1 is SGHRS, CDR2 YFSETQ. Trimming shortened V by 2 bases and J by 1 base, and 6 bases separated the two germline ends. The CDR3 runs to 13 residues. This chain's CDR3 is CASSFLPQETQYF. In nucleotides, the CDR3 is TGCGCCAGCAGCTTCCTCCCCCAAGAGACCCAGTACTTC.

This sequence joins TRBV28 and TRBJ1-1; D not certain. The CDR3 is 15 amino acids. V lost 4 bases, J lost 0 bases, and 12 bases lay in between. From germline, CDR1 is MDHEN and CDR2 SYDVKM. CDR3: CASSSHRGVNTEAFF. Here the CDR3 DNA reads TGTGCCAGCAGTTCTCATCGCGGGGTGAACACTGAAGCTTTCTTT.

The CDR3 reads CASSSHSGTSFDQYF. The CDR3 DNA sequence: TGTGCCAGCAGCTCCCACTCCGGGACTTCCTTCGATCAGTACTTC. The V gene is TRBV2, the J gene TRBJ2-7; a weak D match, TRBD2 (6 bases). V was clipped by 6 bases and J by 10 bases, with 25 bases between them. CDR1 and CDR2 (germline): SNHLY, FYNNEI. The CDR3 is 15 amino acids.

The chain joins TRBV5-1 to TRBJ1-3; D gene unclear. Per germline, CDR1 SGHRS and CDR2 YFSETQ. The CDR3 totals 16 residues. Trimming took 0 bases from V and 0 from J, leaving 10 bases between them. CDR3 sequence: CASSLVAGDSGNTIYF. The CDR3 nucleotides are TGCGCCAGCAGCTTGGTGGCTGGAGACTCTGGAAACACCATATATTTT.

The CDR3 nucleotides are TGTGCCAGCAGCGTAGCGGGACTAGCGGGAGATGAGCAGTTCTTC. This gives the protein CASSVAGLAGDEQFF. The V gene is TRBV9, the J gene TRBJ2-1; 14 bases match TRBD2. The CDR3 spans 15 residues. Trimming at V came to 0 bases and at J to 8 bases, leaving 1 base not matched to a gene. CDR1 is SGDLS and CDR2 is YYNGEE in the germline V gene. Drawing the rest from reference TRBV9 and TRBJ2-1, the complete variable domain is DSGVTQTPKHLITATGQRVTLRCSPRSGDLSVYWYQQSLDQGLQFLIQYYNGEERAKGNILERFSAQQFPDLHSELNLSSLELGDSALYFCASSVAGLAGDEQFFGPGTRLTVL.

The chain uses TRBV9 and TRBJ2-1; the match to TRBD2 covers 7 bases. V dropped 6 bases and J dropped 6; count of bases not matched to a gene: 6. Germline assignment: CDR1 SGDLS and CDR2 YYNGEE. CDR3 length: 13 residues. This CDR3 is CASNPAGPNEQFF. CDR3 nucleotide sequence: TGTGCCAGCAACCCAGCGGGGCCCAATGAGCAGTTCTTC.

This clone was detected once. V usage is TRBV19 and J usage is TRBJ2-1; TRBD2 agrees at 11 bases. The CDR3 loop spans 17 amino acids. Germline V gene lookup returns CDR1 LNHDA and CDR2 SQIVND (reference sequence). The V segment lost 5 bases and the J segment 8 bases; nucleotides outside the gene matches: 14. The CDR3 DNA is TGTGCCAGTAGTCTCCTCCAGCCTAGCGGGAGGTCGTATGAGCAGTTCTTC. Translated: CASSLLQPSGRSYEQFF.

Remarks on this clone: Other nucleotide sequences in the sample specify the same CDR3. The V call is TRBV5-1, the J call TRBJ1-4; 9 bases align to TRBD1. Germline-derived CDR1 and CDR2 are SGHRS and YFSETQ. The junction had 4 bases not matched to a gene; V was cut back by 0 bases and J by 7 bases. The CDR3 totals 15 residues. DNA for the CDR3: TGCGCCAGCAGCTTGGGGGACAGGGACGGTGAAAAACTGTTTTTT. Its protein product is CASSLGDRDGEKLFF.

This clone showed up just once. This chain links TRBV5-1 with TRBJ2-1; 11 bases are a match to TRBD2. The V gene end was trimmed by 0 bases and the J gene end by 5 bases; junction bases not matched to a gene: 7. CDR1 and CDR2 from the germline V gene are SGHRS and YFSETQ. The CDR3 covers 17 residues. The CDR3 DNA follows: TGCGCCAGCAGCTTGGGGGGGACTAGCGGTTTTGACAATGAGCAGTTCTTC. Translated, it gives CASSLGGTSGFDNEQFF. The full variable domain, with the rest looked up from reference TRBV5-1 and TRBJ2-1, is KAGVTQTPRYLIKTRGQQVTLSCSPISGHRSVSWYQQTPGQGLQFLFEYFSETQRNKGNFPGRFSGRQFSNSRSEMNVSTLELGDSALYLCASSLGGTSGFDNEQFFGPGTRLTVL.

The V gene is TRBV4-1, the J gene TRBJ1-4, with no clear D. This CDR3 comprises 16 residues. Germline V gene lookup returns CDR1 MGHRA and CDR2 YSYEKL. V gave up 1 base and J gave up 1 base, with 10 bases separating them. CDR3 sequence: CASSQGEERTNEKLFF. The CDR3 DNA sequence: TGCGCCAGCAGCCAAGGGGAGGAACGAACTAATGAAAAACTGTTTTTT.

This chain connects TRBV5-1 to TRBJ2-3; the D gene is possibly TRBD1 (5 bases). CDR3 size: 15 residues. The V end was cut by 4 bases, the J end by 1 base, with 13 bases between. Germline CDR1 SGHRS, CDR2 YFSETQ. CDR3 protein: CASSPAPQGTDTQYF. CDR3 DNA sequence: TGCGCCAGCAGCCCGGCCCCACAGGGCACAGATACGCAGTATTTT.

The rearrangement uses TRBV4-2 and TRBJ2-2; 8 nucleotides agree with TRBD2. The CDR3 is made up of 19 amino acids. V lost 1 base and J lost 4; bases outside the gene matches: 14. Looked up from germline, CDR1 is LGHNA and CDR2 is YNFKEQ. CDR3 nucleotides: TGTGCCAGCAGCCAAGCCGGGGGGGCGGGAGGAGGCCGCACCGGGGAGCTGTTTTTT. It yields the protein CASSQAGGAGGGRTGELFF.

A word on this clone: The identical CDR3 is also encoded by other nucleotide sequences in the sample. The genes are TRBV19 and TRBJ1-5, with D possibly matching TRBD1 (5 bases). With 3 bases removed from V and 3 bases from J, the gap between germline ends came to 9 bases. Looked up from germline, CDR1 is LNHDA and CDR2 is SQIVND (reference sequence). This CDR3 has 14 amino acids. The CDR3 reads CASSIGGNNQPQHF. For the CDR3, the DNA is TGTGCCAGTAGTATCGGGGGGAACAATCAGCCCCAGCATTTT.

The chain employs TRBV5-4 and TRBJ2-5; no reliable D call. This CDR3 is 15 amino acids long. Germline CDR1 is SGHNT and CDR2 is YYREEE (reference sequence). Trimming stripped 3 bases from V and 4 bases from J, with 16 bases between. The chain's CDR3 is CASSWAAKDIETQYF. CDR3 in DNA: TGTGCCAGCAGCTGGGCTGCGAAGGATATAGAGACCCAGTACTTC.

This clone was detected only a few times. The chain combines TRBV5-4 with TRBJ2-7; 12 nucleotides align to TRBD2. The germline gives CDR1 SGHNT, CDR2 YYREEE (reference sequence). V dropped 3 bases and J dropped 7; count of bases not matched to a gene: 8. The CDR3 spans 15 residues. This CDR3 is CASSSSSGRGEEQYF. The CDR3 DNA reads TGTGCCAGCAGCTCCTCTAGCGGGAGGGGGGAAGAGCAGTACTTC.

V and J are TRBV4-1 and TRBJ2-5; D uncertain. The CDR3 is made up of 16 amino acids. Trimming removed 1 base from V and 1 base from J, with 13 bases in between. Germline assignment: CDR1 MGHRA and CDR2 YSYEKL. The CDR3 DNA reads TGCGCCAGCAGCCAAGGGTCCACAGACATCCAAGAGACCCAGTACTTC. Its translation: CASSQGSTDIQETQYF.

This chain links TRBV6-1 with TRBJ2-2; D possibly corresponds to TRBD1 (6 bases). The CDR3 spans 14 residues. V shed 4 bases and J shed 3 bases, with 9 bases lying between them. Germline CDR1 is MNHNS and CDR2 is SASEGT. The CDR3 protein is CASSGEGDTGELFF. CDR3 coding DNA: TGTGCCAGCAGTGGAGAGGGGGACACCGGGGAGCTGTTTTTT.

A remark on this clone: One junction end does not reproduce the germline sequence, and a read error may be involved. The gene calls are TRBV7-7 and TRBJ1-5; D is uncertain. This CDR3 region has 18 residues. Germline CDR1 is SSHAT and CDR2 is FNYEAQ (reference sequence). The chain's CDR3 is CASSKVINREYSNQPQHF. In DNA form, the CDR3 reads TGTGCTAGCAGCAAAGTTATTAACAGAGAATATAGCAATCAGCCCCAGCATTTT.

V gene TRBV5-4 combines with J gene TRBJ1-1; a possible D gene is TRBD1 (5 bases). CDR3 size: 14 residues. Germline V gives CDR1 SGHNT, CDR2 YYREEE (reference sequence). Between the trimmed V and J ends, which lost 0 bases and 5 bases, there was a span of 11 bases. CDR3 nucleotides: TGTGCCAGCAGCTTGGGGGGCTTGGAGACTGAAGCTTTCTTT. Its protein is CASSLGGLETEAFF.

This clone appeared once. In DNA form, the CDR3 reads TGTGCCAGCAGCTTGATGGGAGGAGGACAAGAGACCCAGTACTTC. Its translation: CASSLMGGGQETQYF. The V gene is TRBV5-4, the J gene TRBJ2-5; D may be TRBD2 (6 bases). Trimming pared 1 base from V and 2 bases from J, leaving 12 bases between. CDR3 length equals 15 residues. Germline V gene data show CDR1 as SGHNT and CDR2 as YYREEE (reference sequence).